This T cell receptor beta chain was identified in a study of T-cell reconstitution after alpha-beta-depleted transplantation in children. General study points: T-cell counts and diversity at one year post-transplant came mainly from newly produced T cells. Elevated TCRbeta diversity at day 60 was traced, in some patients, to surviving recipient T cells and thymic progenitors.

A note on this clonotype: The antigen remains undetermined.

Construction of the TCRbeta library involved unique molecular identifiers. TCRdb re-called the PCR reads with MiXCR, one entry per CDR3 protein. The sample lists 200,000 to 250,000 distinct CDR3 sequences, 20% to 30% occurring once. CDR3 size: 15 residues. The V end lost 7 bases, the J end lost 1 base, and 16 bases lay between the germline ends. This receptor was identified in a female patient aged 2 to 10 who had a stem cell transplant for congenital amegakaryocytic thrombocytopenia, so the T cells may come from the graft donor. This chain uses TRBV12-3 or TRBV12-4 with TRBJ1-2; the D gene is possibly TRBD1 (5 bases). This sample comprised PBMCs, mostly from graft donor cells, obtained 360 days after TCRalphabeta/CD19-depleted stem cell transplant. This chain's CDR3 is CASKNDQGRNYGYTF. Here the CDR3 DNA reads TGTGCCAGCAAAAACGACCAGGGTCGTAACTATGGCTACACCTTC.